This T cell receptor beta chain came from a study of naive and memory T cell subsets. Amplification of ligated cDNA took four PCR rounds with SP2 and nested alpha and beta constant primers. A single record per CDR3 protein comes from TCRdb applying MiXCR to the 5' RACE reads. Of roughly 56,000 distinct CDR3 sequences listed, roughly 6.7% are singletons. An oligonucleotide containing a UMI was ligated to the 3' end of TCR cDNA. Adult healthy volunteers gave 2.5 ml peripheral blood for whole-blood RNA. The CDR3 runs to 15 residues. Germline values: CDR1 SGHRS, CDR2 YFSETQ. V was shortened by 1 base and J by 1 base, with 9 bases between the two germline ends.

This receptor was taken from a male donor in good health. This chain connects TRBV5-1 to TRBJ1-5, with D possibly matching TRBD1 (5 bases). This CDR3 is CASSLSGLSNQPQHF. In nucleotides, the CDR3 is TGCGCCAGCAGCTTGTCAGGGCTCAGCAATCAGCCCCAGCATTTT.